This TCR beta chain was retrieved from a study of T cells in Graves' hyperthyroidism and ophthalmopathy. Study-wide results and caveats: Model predictions of ophthalmopathy came a median approximately 6.5 months before onset.

The CDR3 is 17 amino acids. Germline CDR1 is GTSNPN and CDR2 is SVGIG (reference sequence). V was cut by 1 base and J by 4 bases, with 20 bases left in between. Comment on this clonotype: The antigen remains undetermined.

Uncontrolled infection, other autoimmune disease, pregnancy and lactation each barred patients from inclusion. Clinical symptoms, serum thyroxine, TRAb, thyroid ultrasound and orbital computed tomography established diagnosis. Amplified TCR beta CDR3 regions derived from RNA transcripts. In the first-round RT-PCR of the TCR CDR3, the HTBI primer set was used. Via MiXCR, TCRdb re-called the multiplex PCR reads, giving one row per CDR3 protein. Found here are roughly 560,000 distinct CDR3 sequences, roughly 14% of them singletons; the top ten hold about 3.9%. The sequenced material came from blood. The chain couples TRBV30 to TRBJ1-5; D possibly corresponds to TRBD1 (6 bases). The origin of this receptor is a woman aged 40 to 55 with Graves' ophthalmopathy. CDR3 sequence: CAWSETGLVGGNQPQHF. The CDR3 nucleotides are TGTGCCTGGAGTGAGACAGGATTGGTTGGGGGGAATCAGCCCCAGCATTTT.